This T cell receptor beta chain was sequenced during a study of T cell responses to AZD1222 COVID-19 vaccine. In the case of this clone: Its antigen is as yet unknown.

General study findings and limits: Samples come after the peak T cell response, not at day 14.

Sequencing was performed with immunoSEQ multiplex PCR; in TCRdb, only in-frame clones are kept and a portion is missing. Found here are some 170,000 clones, 85% to 90% of them singletons; the top ten hold 1.5% to 2%. Material: peripheral blood, obtained on day 0 of AZD1222 vaccination. This TCR derives from an adult in good health.

The DNA for the CDR3 is TGTGCCAGCAGCCAGCTAGCGGGCACAGATACGCAGTATTTT. It translates to CASSQLAGTDTQYF. The genes are TRBV11-2 and TRBJ2-3, with 7 bases aligning to TRBD2. CDR3 length equals 14 residues. Germline V CDR1 and CDR2: SGHAT, FQNNGV. J gave up 1 base and V 5 bases, and 3 bases lay outside the gene matches.